Listed below are T cell receptor beta chains from one sample, sequenced in a study of graft-versus-host responses after intestinal transplantation. TCRdb's table, derived via immunoSEQ multiplex PCR, lists solely in-frame clones and lacks some. The data hold 13,000 to 15,000 clones, with around 69% observed a single time. The sample was ileum tissue, taken 16 days after intestinal transplant. The receptor source for this set is a human patient who received an intestinal transplant, so some T cells may come from the graft donor. Both conserved end residues are part of each CDR3. Fields, in order: J gene, V gene, CDR3 protein.

TRBJ2-3 | TRBV2 | CAGRDRATDTQYF
TRBJ2-2 | TRBV7-3 | CASSQNRGGTGELFF
TRBJ2-2 | TRBV10-3 | CAIGTPNTGELFF
TRBJ2-3 | TRBV5-4 | CASSLGPRDTNTDTQYF
TRBJ2-7 | TRBV4-3 | CASSPGRGGGYEQYF
TRBJ2-1 | TRBV5-1 | CASSGRAGPYNEQFF
TRBJ1-2 | TRBV5-1 | CASSLARGGSRGYTF
TRBJ1-5 | TRBV28 | CASSPPAGLHQPQHF
TRBJ1-1 | TRBV15 | CATSRQGMAFF
TRBJ2-7 | TRBV7-2 | CASSSLLGEGEQYF
TRBJ2-5 | TRBV6-5 | CASTEAVRETQYF
TRBJ1-5 | TRBV14 | CASSQEQGNQPQHF
TRBJ1-2 | TRBV7-9 | CASSLEGAWANYGYTF
TRBJ2-3 | TRBV2 | CASSRTITAGGTQYF
TRBJ1-1 | TRBV27 | CASSLYAEGTEAFF
TRBJ1-4 | TRBV1 | CTSSQEDRSYEKLFF
TRBJ2-7 | TRBV2 | CASSWSGSKNEQYF
TRBJ1-3 | TRBV29-1 | CVVKGRGTIYF
TRBJ1-2 | TRBV7-9 | CASSSLDRGLNYGYTF
TRBJ1-1 | TRBV28 | CASSSLRGQSMNTEAFF
TRBJ1-1 | TRBV27 | CASSFFGGDSREAFF
TRBJ2-3 | TRBV6-5 | CASSYGPGSSTDTQYF
TRBJ2-3 | TRBV7-3 | CASSPWTSGSTDTQYF
TRBJ2-7 | TRBV5-1 | CASSATGTYEQYF
TRBJ2-1 | TRBV7-9 | CASRLDTGPYNEQFF
TRBJ1-1 | TRBV6-1 | CASSEYGGGTEAFF
TRBJ1-1 | TRBV11-2 | CASSPGQMNTEAFF
TRBJ1-1 | TRBV27 | CASSLQRGTEAFF
TRBJ2-7 | TRBV30 | CAWEQGASYEQYF
TRBJ1-2 | TRBV29-1 | CSVEGSKDGYTF
TRBJ2-5 | TRBV2 | CASGTSYFETQYF
TRBJ1-2 | TRBV16 | CASSQMTGYYGYTF
TRBJ2-7 | TRBV11-3 | CASSMRDEQYF
TRBJ1-2 | TRBV21-1 | CASSSEAGYYGYTF
TRBJ1-5 | TRBV4-2 | CASSQDSRGNPYQPQHF
TRBJ2-2 | TRBV7-8 | CASSLELNGGRTGELFF
TRBJ2-5 | TRBV2 | CASSVEQGARQETQYF
TRBJ2-6 | TRBV6-1 | CASSGVAGANVLTF
TRBJ1-1 | TRBV5-1 | CASSLGGVREAFF
TRBJ2-2 | TRBV7-9 | CASSSTAGGELFF
TRBJ2-2 | TRBV19 | CASRRQANTGELFF
TRBJ2-5 | TRBV4-2 | CASSAGPAGAVETQYF
TRBJ2-5 | TRBV4-1 | CASSPRRQGPRSEETQYF
TRBJ2-3 | TRBV4-1 | CASSQDIPGLAVTDTQYF
TRBJ2-1 | TRBV7-8 | CASRDSGAYNEQFF
TRBJ2-2 | TRBV9 | CASSVGPGTGELFF
TRBJ2-7 | TRBV5-4 | CASSLLDREIYEQYF
TRBJ2-4 | TRBV5-1 | CASSLGRAKNIQYF
TRBJ1-5 | TRBV19 | CASSILGQYQPQHF
TRBJ2-7 | TRBV27 | CASSSRQGGYEQYF
TRBJ2-7 | TRBV4-1 | CASSPSVPGQEQYF
TRBJ1-3 | TRBV28 | CASRERWVLPGNTIYF
TRBJ2-7 | TRBV4-1 | CASSQDSWAGGPYEQYF
TRBJ1-1 | TRBV6-6 | CASRSPRLNTEAFF
TRBJ1-1 | TRBV28 | CASSQGQGAREAEAFF
TRBJ2-5 | TRBV6-6 | CASSYRDYLQETQYF
TRBJ2-5 | TRBV30 | CAWSLTSGRGAQYF
TRBJ2-2 | TRBV19 | CASRQGVDTGELFF
TRBJ2-1 | TRBV13 | CASSFVAGEQFF